Presented here are 4 T cell receptor beta chains from one specimen sequenced in a study of blood T cells in healthy people across ages. Primers used in a second PCR of about 7 to 11 cycles were a sample-barcoded 5' primer and a J-beta primer mix. TCRdb reprocessed the 5' RACE reads with MiXCR, giving one entry per CDR3 protein. The sample includes under 2,000,000 distinct CDR3 sequences, approximately 50% seen only once; the top ten take approximately 2.1%. Material for sequencing was blood. Receptors originate from a woman aged 40 to 49 in good health.

This clonotype was seen once. The rearrangement joins TRBV5-5 to TRBJ2-3, with TRBD2 matching 7 bases. V trimming: 5 bases; J trimming: 6 bases; junction bases outside the gene matches: 12. The CDR3 contains 15 residues. Germline CDR1 is SGHKS and CDR2 is YYEKEE (reference sequence). The CDR3, as DNA: TGTGCCAGCAGGCTACAGCCAGGGAGGGCGGATACGCAGTATTTT. It codes for CASRLQPGRADTQYF.

This chain links TRBV7-2 with TRBJ2-6; 9 bases agree with TRBD1. V lost 4 bases, J lost 4 bases, and 14 bases stayed unmatched. The CDR3 consists of 19 residues. Germline CDR1 reads SGHTA; CDR2 reads FQGNSA. CDR3 nucleotides: TGTGCCAGCAGCTCATTGCGAGGGACAGGGTTGATCGGGGCCAACGTCCTGACTTTC. It is translated as CASSSLRGTGLIGANVLTF.

The chain links TRBV6-4 to TRBJ1-2, with D possibly being TRBD1 (5 bases). The CDR3 runs 14 residues. The V end was cut by 2 bases, the J end by 5 bases, with 12 bases between. The V gene's germline CDR1 is MRHNA and CDR2 SNTAGT. CDR3 in DNA: TGTGCCAGCAGTGACCCGGAGTGGGGGTATGGCTACACCTTC. Its translation: CASSDPEWGYGYTF.

This CDR3 reads CASSAGPSSYEQYF. DNA of the CDR3: TGCGCCAGCAGCGCGGGACCGTCCTCCTACGAGCAGTACTTC. J is TRBJ2-7 and V is TRBV5-1, with D possibly TRBD2 on 6 matching bases. Germline V lookup: CDR1 SGHRS, CDR2 YFSETQ. The CDR3 spans 14 residues. V lost 4 bases and J lost 0, with 11 bases in between. The full variable domain, in which reference TRBV5-1 and TRBJ2-7 provide the parts outside the CDR3, is KAGVTQTPRYLIKTRGQQVTLSCSPISGHRSVSWYQQTPGQGLQFLFEYFSETQRNKGNFPGRFSGRQFSNSRSEMNVSTLELGDSALYLCASSAGPSSYEQYFGPGTRLTVT.